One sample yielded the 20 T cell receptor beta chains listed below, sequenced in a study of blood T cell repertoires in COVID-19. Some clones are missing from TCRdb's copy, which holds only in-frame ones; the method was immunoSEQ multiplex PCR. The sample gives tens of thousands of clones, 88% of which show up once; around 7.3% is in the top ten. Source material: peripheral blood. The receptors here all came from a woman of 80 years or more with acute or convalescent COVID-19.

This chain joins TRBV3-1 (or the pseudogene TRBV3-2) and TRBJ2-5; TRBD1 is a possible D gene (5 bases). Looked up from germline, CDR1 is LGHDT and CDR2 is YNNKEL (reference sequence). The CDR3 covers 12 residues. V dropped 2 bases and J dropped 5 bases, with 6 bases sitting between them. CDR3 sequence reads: CASSQRQETQYF. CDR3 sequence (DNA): TGTGCCAGCAGCCAACGACAGGAGACCCAGTACTTC.

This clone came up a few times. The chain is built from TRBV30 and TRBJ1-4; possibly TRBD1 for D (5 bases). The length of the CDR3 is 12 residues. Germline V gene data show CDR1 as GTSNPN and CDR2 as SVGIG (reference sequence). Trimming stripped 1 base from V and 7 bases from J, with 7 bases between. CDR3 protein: CAWSGTFEKLFF. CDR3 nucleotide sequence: TGTGCCTGGAGTGGGACATTTGAAAAACTGTTTTTT.

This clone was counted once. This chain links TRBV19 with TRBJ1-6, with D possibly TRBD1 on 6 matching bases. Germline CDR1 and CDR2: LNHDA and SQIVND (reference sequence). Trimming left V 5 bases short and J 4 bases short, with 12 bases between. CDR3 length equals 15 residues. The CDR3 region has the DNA TGTGCCAGTAGTCGACAGGCCAGTTATAATTCACCCCTCCACTTT. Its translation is CASSRQASYNSPLHF. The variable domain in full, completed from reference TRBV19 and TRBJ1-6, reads DGGITQSPKYLFRKEGQNVTLSCEQNLNHDAMYWYRQDPGQGLRLIYYSQIVNDFQKGDIAEGYSVSREKKESFPLTVTSAQKNPTAFYLCASSRQASYNSPLHFGNGTRLTVT.

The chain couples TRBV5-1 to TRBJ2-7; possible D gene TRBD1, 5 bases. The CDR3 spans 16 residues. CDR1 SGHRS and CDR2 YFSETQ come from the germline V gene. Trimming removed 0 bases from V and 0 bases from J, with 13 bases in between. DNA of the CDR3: TGCGCCAGCAGCTTGGCCCCTTTTGGACACTCCTACGAGCAGTACTTC. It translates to CASSLAPFGHSYEQYF.

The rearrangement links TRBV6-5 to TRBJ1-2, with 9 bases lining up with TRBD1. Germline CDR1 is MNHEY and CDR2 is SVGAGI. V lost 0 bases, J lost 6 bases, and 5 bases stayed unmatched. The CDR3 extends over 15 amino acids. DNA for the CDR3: TGTGCCAGCAGTTACTCTGGACAGGGGAGTAATGGCTACACCTTC. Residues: CASSYSGQGSNGYTF.

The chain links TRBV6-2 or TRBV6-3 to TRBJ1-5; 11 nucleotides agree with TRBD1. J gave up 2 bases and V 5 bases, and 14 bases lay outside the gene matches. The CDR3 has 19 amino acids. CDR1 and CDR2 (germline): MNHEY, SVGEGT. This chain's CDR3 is CASSVNRTGGVVGNQPQHF. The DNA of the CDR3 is TGTGCCAGCAGTGTAAACCGGACAGGGGGCGTTGTGGGCAATCAGCCCCAGCATTTT.

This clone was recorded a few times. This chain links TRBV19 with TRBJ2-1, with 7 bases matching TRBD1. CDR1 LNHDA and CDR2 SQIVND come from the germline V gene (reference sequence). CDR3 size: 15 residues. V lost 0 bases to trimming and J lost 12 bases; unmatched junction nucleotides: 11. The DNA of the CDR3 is TGTGCCAGTAGTATAGATTCGACAGGGTATGGTGCGCAGTTCTTC. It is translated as CASSIDSTGYGAQFF.

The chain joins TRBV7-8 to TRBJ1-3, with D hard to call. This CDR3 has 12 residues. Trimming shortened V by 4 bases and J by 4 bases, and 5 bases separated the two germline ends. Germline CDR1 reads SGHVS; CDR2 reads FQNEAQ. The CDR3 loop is CASSSQGNTIYF. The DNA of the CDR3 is TGTGCCAGCAGCTCACAGGGAAACACCATATATTTT. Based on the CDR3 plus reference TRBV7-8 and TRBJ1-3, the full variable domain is GAGVSQSPRYKVAKRGQDVALRCDPISGHVSLFWYQQALGQGPEFLTYFQNEAQLDKSGLPSDRFFAERPEGSVSTLKIQRTQQEDSAVYLCASSSQGNTIYFGEGSWLTVV.

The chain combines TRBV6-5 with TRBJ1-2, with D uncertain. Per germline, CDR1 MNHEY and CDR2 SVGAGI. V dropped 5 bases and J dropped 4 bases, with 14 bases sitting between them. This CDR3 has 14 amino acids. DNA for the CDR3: TGTGCCAGCAGTCCCTCGGCCTCGGGCTATGGCTACACCTTC. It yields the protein CASSPSASGYGYTF.

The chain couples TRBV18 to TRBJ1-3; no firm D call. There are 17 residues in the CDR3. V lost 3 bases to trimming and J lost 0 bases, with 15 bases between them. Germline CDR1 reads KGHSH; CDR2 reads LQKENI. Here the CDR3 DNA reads TGTGCCAGCTCACCCGTCCGTGCAGGCTACTCTGGAAACACCATATATTTT. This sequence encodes CASSPVRAGYSGNTIYF.

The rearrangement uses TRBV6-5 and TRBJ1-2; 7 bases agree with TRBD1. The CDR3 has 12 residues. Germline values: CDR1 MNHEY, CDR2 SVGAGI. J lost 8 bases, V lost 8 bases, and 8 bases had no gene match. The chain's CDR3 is CASGNRGRGYTF. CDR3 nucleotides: TGTGCCAGCGGCAACAGGGGAAGGGGCTACACCTTC.

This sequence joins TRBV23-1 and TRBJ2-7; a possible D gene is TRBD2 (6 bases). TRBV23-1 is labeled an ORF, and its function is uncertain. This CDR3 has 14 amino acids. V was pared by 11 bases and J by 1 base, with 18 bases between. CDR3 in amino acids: CAPLLGGLSYEQYF. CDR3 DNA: TGCGCCCCCCTCCTGGGGGGTTTATCCTACGAGCAGTACTTC.

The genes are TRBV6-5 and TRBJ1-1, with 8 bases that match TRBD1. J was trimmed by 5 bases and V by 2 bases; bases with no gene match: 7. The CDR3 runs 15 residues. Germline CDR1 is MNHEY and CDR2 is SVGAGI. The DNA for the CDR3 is TGTGCCAGCAGTTACGGCGACAGGGGACGGACTGAAGCTTTCTTT. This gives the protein CASSYGDRGRTEAFF.

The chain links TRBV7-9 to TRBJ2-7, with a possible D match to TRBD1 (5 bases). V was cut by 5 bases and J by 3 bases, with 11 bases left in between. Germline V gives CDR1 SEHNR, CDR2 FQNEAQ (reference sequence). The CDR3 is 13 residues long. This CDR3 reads CASSPDSLYEQYF. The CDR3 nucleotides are TGTGCCAGCAGCCCAGACAGCCTCTACGAGCAGTACTTC. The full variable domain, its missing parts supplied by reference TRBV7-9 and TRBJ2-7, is DTGVSQNPRHKITKRGQNVTFRCDPISEHNRLYWYRQTLGQGPEFLTYFQNEAQLEKSRLLSDRFSAERPKGSFSTLEIQRTEQGDSAMYLCASSPDSLYEQYFGPGTRLTVT.

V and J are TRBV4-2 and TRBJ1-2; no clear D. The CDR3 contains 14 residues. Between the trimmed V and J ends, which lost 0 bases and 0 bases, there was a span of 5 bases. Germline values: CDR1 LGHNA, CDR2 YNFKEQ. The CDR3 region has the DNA TGTGCCAGCAGCCAAGACCCAGCTAACTATGGCTACACCTTC. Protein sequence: CASSQDPANYGYTF.

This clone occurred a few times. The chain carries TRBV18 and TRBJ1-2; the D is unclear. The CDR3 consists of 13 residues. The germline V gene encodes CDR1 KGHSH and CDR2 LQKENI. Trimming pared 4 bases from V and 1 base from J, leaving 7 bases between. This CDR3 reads CASSLEFNYGYTF. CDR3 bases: TGTGCCAGCTCACTCGAGTTTAACTATGGCTACACCTTC.

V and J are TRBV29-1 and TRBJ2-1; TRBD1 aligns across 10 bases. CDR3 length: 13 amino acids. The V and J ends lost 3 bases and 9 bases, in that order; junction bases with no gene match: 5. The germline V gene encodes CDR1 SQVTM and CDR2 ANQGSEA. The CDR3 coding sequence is TGCAGCGTTGAGACGGACAGGGGGAGTGAGCAGTTCTTC. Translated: CSVETDRGSEQFF.

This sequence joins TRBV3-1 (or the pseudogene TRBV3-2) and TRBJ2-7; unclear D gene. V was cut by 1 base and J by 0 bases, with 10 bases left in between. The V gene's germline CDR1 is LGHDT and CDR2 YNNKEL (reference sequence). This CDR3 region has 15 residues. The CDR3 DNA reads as TGTGCCAGCAGCCAAGTCCAATCGAGCTCCTACGAGCAGTACTTC. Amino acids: CASSQVQSSSYEQYF.

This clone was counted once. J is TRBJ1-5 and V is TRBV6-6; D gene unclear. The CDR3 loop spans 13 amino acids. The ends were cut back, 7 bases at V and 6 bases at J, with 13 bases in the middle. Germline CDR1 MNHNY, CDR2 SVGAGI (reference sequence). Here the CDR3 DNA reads TGTGCCAGCATCGACCGTGGAGGTCAGCCCCAGCATTTT. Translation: CASIDRGGQPQHF.

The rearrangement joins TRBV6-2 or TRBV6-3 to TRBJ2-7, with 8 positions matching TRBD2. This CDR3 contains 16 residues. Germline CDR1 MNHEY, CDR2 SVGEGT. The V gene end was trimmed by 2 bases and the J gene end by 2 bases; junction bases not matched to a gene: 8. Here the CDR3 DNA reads TGTGCCAGCAGTTACGTCAGCGGGGGCTTTCCCTACGAGCAGTACTTC. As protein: CASSYVSGGFPYEQYF.